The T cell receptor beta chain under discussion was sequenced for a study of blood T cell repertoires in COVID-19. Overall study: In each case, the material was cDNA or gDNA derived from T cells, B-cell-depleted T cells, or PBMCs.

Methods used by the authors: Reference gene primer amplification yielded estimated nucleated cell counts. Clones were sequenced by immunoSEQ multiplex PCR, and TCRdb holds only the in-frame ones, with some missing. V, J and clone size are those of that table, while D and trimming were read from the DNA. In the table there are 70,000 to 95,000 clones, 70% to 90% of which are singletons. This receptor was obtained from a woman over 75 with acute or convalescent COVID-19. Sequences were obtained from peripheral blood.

The CDR3 DNA sequence: TGCGCCAGCAGCTTGGGGACGAGCGGGAGTCGAGTTAGTACGCAGTATTTT. It yields the protein CASSLGTSGSRVSTQYF. J is TRBJ2-3 and V is TRBV5-1; 8 positions match TRBD2. The CDR3 extends over 17 amino acids. The junction had 14 bases not matched to a gene; V was cut back by 0 bases and J by 8 bases. The V gene's germline CDR1 is SGHRS and CDR2 YFSETQ.